Described below is a single TCR beta chain sequence and its context. These data belong to a study of memory CD4+ T cells and cytomegalovirus serostatus. There are 13 residues in the CDR3. Trimming removed 4 bases from V and 0 bases from J, with 7 bases in between. The germline CDR1 and CDR2 sequences are SQVTM and ANQGSEA. Single viable CD3+CD4+CD8-CD45RO+ cells were sorted as the memory CD4+ T cells. CMV serostatus came from serum IgG against pp150, pp28, p38, p52. Original methodology: Out-of-frame sequences were removed, leaving 2 million to 2.5 million distinct TCRbeta sequences. TCRdb's table, derived via immunoSEQ multiplex PCR, lists solely in-frame clones and lacks some. For V, J and clone size, that table is used; D and trimming come from the DNA. The sample carries about 61,000 clones, around three quarters recorded once.

The receptor was isolated from an adult in good health and CMV-seronegative. Some clones in this sample may be carry-over from other donors' samples. The J gene is TRBJ1-3, the V gene TRBV29-1; no firm D call. The sequencing input was memory CD4+ T cells from blood. The DNA for the CDR3 is TGCAGCGTTGTAGTCATCTCTGGAAACACCATATATTTT. Its translation: CSVVVISGNTIYF.